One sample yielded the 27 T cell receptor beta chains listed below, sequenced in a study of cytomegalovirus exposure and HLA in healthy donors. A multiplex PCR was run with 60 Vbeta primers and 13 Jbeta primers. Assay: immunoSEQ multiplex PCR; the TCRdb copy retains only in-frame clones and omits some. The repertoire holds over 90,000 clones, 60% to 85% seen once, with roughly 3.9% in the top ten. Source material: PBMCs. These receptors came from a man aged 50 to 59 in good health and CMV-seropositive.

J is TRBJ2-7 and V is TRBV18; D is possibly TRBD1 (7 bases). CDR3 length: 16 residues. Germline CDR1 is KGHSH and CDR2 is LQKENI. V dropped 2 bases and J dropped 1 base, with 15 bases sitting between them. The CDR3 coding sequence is TGTGCCAGCTCACCAATTCAGGGGGGCCCTTCCTACGAGCAGTACTTC. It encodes CASSPIQGGPSYEQYF.

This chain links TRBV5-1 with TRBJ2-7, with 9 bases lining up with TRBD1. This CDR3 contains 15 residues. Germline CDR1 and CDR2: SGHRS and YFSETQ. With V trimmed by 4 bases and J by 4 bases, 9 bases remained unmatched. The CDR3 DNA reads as TGCGCCAGCAGCCACGAGGGGGACAGGGATTACGAGCAGTACTTC. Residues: CASSHEGDRDYEQYF.

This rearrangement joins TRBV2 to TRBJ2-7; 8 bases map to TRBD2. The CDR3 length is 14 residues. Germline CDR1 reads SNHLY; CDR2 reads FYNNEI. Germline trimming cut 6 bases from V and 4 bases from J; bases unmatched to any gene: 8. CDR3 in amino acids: CASRTAGERYEQYF. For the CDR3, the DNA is TGTGCCAGCAGGACAGCGGGAGAACGGTACGAGCAGTACTTC. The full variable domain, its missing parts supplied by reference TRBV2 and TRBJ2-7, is EPEVTQTPSHQVTQMGQEVILRCVPISNHLYFYWYRQILGQKVEFLVSFYNNEISEKSEIFDDQFSVERPDGSNFTLKIRSTKLEDSAMYFCASRTAGERYEQYFGPGTRLTVT.

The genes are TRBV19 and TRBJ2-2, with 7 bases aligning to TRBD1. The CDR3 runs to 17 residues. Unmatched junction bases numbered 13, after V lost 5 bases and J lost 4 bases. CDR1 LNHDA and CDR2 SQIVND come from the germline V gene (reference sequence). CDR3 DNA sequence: TGTGCCAGTAGTGCAATTAGACAGGGAAGCCGCACCGGGGAGCTGTTTTTT. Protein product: CASSAIRQGSRTGELFF.

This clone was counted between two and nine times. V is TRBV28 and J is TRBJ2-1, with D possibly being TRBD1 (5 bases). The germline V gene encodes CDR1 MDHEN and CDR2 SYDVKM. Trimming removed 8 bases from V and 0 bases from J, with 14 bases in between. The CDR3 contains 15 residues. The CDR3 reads CASGRQSSSYNEQFF. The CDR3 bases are TGTGCCAGCGGACGACAGTCTAGCTCCTACAATGAGCAGTTCTTC.

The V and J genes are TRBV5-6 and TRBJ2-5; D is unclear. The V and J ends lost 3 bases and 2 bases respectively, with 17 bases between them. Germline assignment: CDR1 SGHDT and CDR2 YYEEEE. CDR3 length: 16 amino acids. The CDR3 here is CASSSYEEMYQETQYF. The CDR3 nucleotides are TGTGCCAGCAGCTCCTATGAGGAGATGTATCAAGAGACCCAGTACTTC.

The CDR3 nucleotides read TGTGCCAGCAGTGAATGGGACAGGGGAAGGGCCAACGTCCTGACTTTC. Translated: CASSEWDRGRANVLTF. V and J are TRBV6-1 and TRBJ2-6; 10 bases are a match to TRBD1. The V gene end was trimmed by 2 bases and the J gene end by 5 bases; junction bases not matched to a gene: 3. The CDR3 is 16 amino acids. Germline CDR1 is MNHNS and CDR2 is SASEGT.

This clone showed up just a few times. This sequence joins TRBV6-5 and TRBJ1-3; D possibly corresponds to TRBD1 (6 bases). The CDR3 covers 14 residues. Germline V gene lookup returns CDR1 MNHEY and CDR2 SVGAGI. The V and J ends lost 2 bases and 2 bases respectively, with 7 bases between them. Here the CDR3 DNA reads TGTGCCAGCAGTTACGCAGGGGCTGGAAACACCATATATTTT. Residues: CASSYAGAGNTIYF.

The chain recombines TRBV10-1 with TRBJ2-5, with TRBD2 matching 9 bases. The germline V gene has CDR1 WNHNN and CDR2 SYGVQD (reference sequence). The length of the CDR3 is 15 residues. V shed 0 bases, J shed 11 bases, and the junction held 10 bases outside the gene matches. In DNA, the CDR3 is TGCGCCAGCAGTGAGTCTCTAGCGGGGAGGGAGAAGCAGTACTTC. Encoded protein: CASSESLAGREKQYF.

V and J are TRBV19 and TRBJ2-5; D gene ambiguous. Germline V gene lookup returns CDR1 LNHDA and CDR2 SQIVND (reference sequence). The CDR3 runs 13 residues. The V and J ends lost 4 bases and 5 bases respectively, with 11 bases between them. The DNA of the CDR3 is TGTGCCAGTAGTACCACCTCCACTGAGACCCAGTACTTC. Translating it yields CASSTTSTETQYF.

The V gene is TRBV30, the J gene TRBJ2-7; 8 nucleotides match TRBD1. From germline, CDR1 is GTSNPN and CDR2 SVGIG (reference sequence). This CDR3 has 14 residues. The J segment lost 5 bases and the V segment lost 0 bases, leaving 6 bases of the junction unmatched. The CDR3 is CAWSVGQGAHEQYF. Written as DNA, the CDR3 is TGTGCCTGGAGTGTCGGGCAGGGGGCCCACGAGCAGTACTTC.

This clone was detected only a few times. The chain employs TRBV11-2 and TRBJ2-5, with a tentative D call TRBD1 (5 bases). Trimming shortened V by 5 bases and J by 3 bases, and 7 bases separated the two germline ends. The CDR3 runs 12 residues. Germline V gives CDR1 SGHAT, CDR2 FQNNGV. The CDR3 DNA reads TGTGCCAGCAGCCCGACAGAAGAGACCCAGTACTTC. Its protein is CASSPTEETQYF.

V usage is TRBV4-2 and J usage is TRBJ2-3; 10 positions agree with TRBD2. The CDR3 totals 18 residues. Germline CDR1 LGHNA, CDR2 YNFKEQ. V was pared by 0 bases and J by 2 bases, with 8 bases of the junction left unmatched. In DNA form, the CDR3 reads TGTGCCAGCAGCCAAGATGTTAGGAGCGGGAGGGCCACAGATACGCAGTATTTT. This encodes CASSQDVRSGRATDTQYF.

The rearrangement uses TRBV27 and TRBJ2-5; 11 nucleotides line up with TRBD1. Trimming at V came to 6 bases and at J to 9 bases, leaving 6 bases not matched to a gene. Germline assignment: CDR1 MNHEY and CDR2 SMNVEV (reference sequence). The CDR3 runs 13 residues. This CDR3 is CASRPLDRGPQYF. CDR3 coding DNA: TGTGCCAGCAGGCCGCTGGACAGGGGGCCCCAGTACTTC.

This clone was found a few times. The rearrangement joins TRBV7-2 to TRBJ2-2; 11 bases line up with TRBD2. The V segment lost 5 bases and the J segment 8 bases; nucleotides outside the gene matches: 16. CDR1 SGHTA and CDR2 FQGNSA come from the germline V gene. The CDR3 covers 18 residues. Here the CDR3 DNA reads TGTGCCAGCAGCCACCTCACCGGGACTAGCGGACCCCAAGGGGAGCTGTTTTTT. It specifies CASSHLTGTSGPQGELFF.

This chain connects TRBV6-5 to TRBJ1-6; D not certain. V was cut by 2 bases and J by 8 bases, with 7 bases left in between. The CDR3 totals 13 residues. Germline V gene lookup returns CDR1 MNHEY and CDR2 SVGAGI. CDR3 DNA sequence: TGTGCCAGCAGTTACACGATAGATTCACCCCTCCACTTT. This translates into CASSYTIDSPLHF.

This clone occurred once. The CDR3 spells CASSLQTRSNNEKLFF. The CDR3 nucleotides are TGTGCCAGCAGCTTACAAACGAGATCTAATAATGAAAAACTGTTTTTT. The V and J genes are TRBV7-6 and TRBJ1-4; D is unresolved. Trimming took 2 bases from V and 4 from J, leaving 14 bases between them. The CDR3 is 16 residues long. Per the germline V gene, CDR1 is SGHVS and CDR2 is FNYEAQ.

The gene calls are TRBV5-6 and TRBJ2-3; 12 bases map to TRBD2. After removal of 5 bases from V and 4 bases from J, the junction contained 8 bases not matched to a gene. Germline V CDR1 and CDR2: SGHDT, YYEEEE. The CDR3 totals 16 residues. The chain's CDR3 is CASRPQTSGSSDTQYF. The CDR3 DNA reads TGTGCCAGCAGGCCTCAGACTAGCGGGAGTTCAGATACGCAGTATTTT.

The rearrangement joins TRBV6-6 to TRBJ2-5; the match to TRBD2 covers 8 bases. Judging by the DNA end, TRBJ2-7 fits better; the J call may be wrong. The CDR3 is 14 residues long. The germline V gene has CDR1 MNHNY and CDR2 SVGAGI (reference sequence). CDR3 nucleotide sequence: TGTGCCAGCAGGACGGGAGGGGGTGCCTACGAGCAGTACTTC. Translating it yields CASRTGGGAYEQYF.

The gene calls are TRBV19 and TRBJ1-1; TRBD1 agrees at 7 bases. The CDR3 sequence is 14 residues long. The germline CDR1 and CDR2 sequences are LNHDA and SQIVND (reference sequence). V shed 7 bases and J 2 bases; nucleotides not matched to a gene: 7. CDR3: CASTEDRINTEAFF. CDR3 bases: TGTGCCAGTACCGAGGACAGGATTAACACTGAAGCTTTCTTT.

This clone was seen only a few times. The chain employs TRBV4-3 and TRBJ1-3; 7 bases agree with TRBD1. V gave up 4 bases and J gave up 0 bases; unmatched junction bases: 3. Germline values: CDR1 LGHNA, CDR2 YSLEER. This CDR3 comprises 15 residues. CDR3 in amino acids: CASSLDRDSGNTIYF. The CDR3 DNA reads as TGCGCCAGCAGCCTAGACAGGGACTCTGGAAACACCATATATTTT.

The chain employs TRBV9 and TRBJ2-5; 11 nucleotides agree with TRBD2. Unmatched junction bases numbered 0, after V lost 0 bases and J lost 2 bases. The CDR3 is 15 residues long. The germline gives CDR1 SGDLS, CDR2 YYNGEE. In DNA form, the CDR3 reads TGTGCCAGCAGCGTAGCTAGCGGGAGGCAAGAGACCCAGTACTTC. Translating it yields CASSVASGRQETQYF.

The CDR3 loop reads CASSLGTGTRRAFF. The CDR3 DNA sequence: TGTGCCAGCAGCCTCGGGACAGGGACCCGACGCGCTTTCTTT. V is TRBV5-8 and J is TRBJ1-1; 9 bases match TRBD1. Germline trimming cut 4 bases from V and 11 bases from J; bases unmatched to any gene: 12. CDR1 and CDR2 (germline): SGHTS, YDEGEE. The CDR3 sequence is 14 residues long.

The CDR3 nucleotides read TGTGCCAGCGGGGACTTTGAAAATCAGCCCCAGCATTTT. Amino acids: CASGDFENQPQHF. V is TRBV2 and J is TRBJ1-5; possibly TRBD1 for D (5 bases). The germline V gene has CDR1 SNHLY and CDR2 FYNNEI. This CDR3 spans 13 amino acids. Deletions cut 8 bases from V and 4 bases from J, with 12 bases between.

DNA for the CDR3: TGTGCCAGCAGCTTATCTGCGGGAGACTTCAATGAGCAGTTCTTC. This encodes CASSLSAGDFNEQFF. V gene TRBV7-9 combines with J gene TRBJ2-1, with TRBD2 identical over 7 bases. The CDR3 runs 15 residues. CDR1 SEHNR and CDR2 FQNEAQ come from the germline V gene (reference sequence). Trimming took 2 bases from V and 6 from J; bases not matched to a gene: 7.

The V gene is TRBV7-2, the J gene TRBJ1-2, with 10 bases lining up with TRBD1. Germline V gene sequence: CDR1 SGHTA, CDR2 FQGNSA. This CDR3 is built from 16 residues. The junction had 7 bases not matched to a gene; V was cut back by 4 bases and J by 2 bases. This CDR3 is CASSSGTGVGNYGYTF. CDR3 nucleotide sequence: TGTGCCAGCAGCTCCGGGACAGGGGTAGGGAACTATGGCTACACCTTC.

The CDR3 DNA reads TGTGCCAGCAGCTGGGGGGAGAGAGGGAACACTGAAGCTTTCTTT. Protein: CASSWGERGNTEAFF. This chain joins TRBV9 and TRBJ1-1, with D possibly being TRBD1 (5 bases). The CDR3 has 15 amino acids. Per the germline V gene, CDR1 is SGDLS and CDR2 is YYNGEE. With 4 bases removed from V and 1 base from J, the gap between germline ends came to 14 bases.